This entry concerns a single T cell receptor beta chain. The CDR3 has 15 residues. The germline V gene encodes CDR1 SEHNR and CDR2 FQNEAQ (reference sequence). V trimming: 7 bases; J trimming: 5 bases; junction bases outside the gene matches: 9. The sample is drawn from a study of blood T cell repertoires in COVID-19. Study background: PBMCs, B-cell-depleted T cells, or T cells were the source of the cDNA or gDNA that made up the material.

Some clones are missing from TCRdb's copy, which holds only in-frame ones; the method was immunoSEQ multiplex PCR. This table has about 70,000 clones, more than 75% appearing once. The sample consisted of peripheral blood. The chain links TRBV7-9 to TRBJ2-2; 8 bases match TRBD1. The receptor comes from a woman aged 60 to 75 with acute or convalescent COVID-19. The CDR3, as DNA: TGTGCCAGCACCCTACAGGGGGTAGGGACCGGGGAGCTGTTTTTT. This gives the protein CASTLQGVGTGELFF. Complete variable domain (other parts from reference TRBV7-9 and TRBJ2-2): DTGVSQNPRHKITKRGQNVTFRCDPISEHNRLYWYRQTLGQGPEFLTYFQNEAQLEKSRLLSDRFSAERPKGSFSTLEIQRTEQGDSAMYLCASTLQGVGTGELFFGEGSRLTVL.